Shown below are 26 T cell receptor beta chains from a single sample sequenced in a study of T cell responses to AZD1222 COVID-19 vaccine. Produced via immunoSEQ multiplex PCR; TCRdb's table is partial and in-frame only. The sample records around 78,000 clones, 90% being singletons. The starting material was peripheral blood, obtained 28 days after the second AZD1222 dose. The receptor source for this set is an adult who received the AZD1222 COVID-19 vaccine.

The count of this clone is one. The J gene is TRBJ1-1, the V gene TRBV5-1, with a tentative D call TRBD1 (6 bases). This CDR3 has 13 residues. Germline CDR1 SGHRS, CDR2 YFSETQ. The V and J ends lost 0 bases and 7 bases respectively, with 10 bases between them. The CDR3 protein is CASSLGTASEAFF. The CDR3 DNA sequence: TGCGCCAGCAGCTTGGGGACAGCTAGTGAAGCTTTCTTT.

The chain carries TRBV11-2 and TRBJ2-7, with unresolved D. This CDR3 region has 14 residues. CDR1 and CDR2 (germline): SGHAT, FQNNGV. V was clipped by 5 bases and J by 0 bases, with 11 bases between them. The DNA of the CDR3 is TGTGCCAGCAGCGTGCGAGGATACTCCTACGAGCAGTACTTC. This codes for CASSVRGYSYEQYF.

CDR3 in DNA: TGCGCCAGCAGCCAAGGATCAGGGGGCGTCTACAATGAGCAGTTCTTC. This translates into CASSQGSGGVYNEQFF. V and J are TRBV4-3 and TRBJ2-1, with 8 bases identical to TRBD1. The length of the CDR3 is 16 residues. CDR1 is LGHNA and CDR2 is YSLEER in the germline V gene. Germline trimming cut 1 base from V and 3 bases from J; bases unmatched to any gene: 5.

The table lists this clone with a count of one. The chain couples TRBV5-4 to TRBJ1-3; D is perhaps TRBD1 (6 bases). Trimming took off 3 bases at V and 0 bases at J, with 13 bases between the two ends. Per the germline V gene, CDR1 is SGHNT and CDR2 is YYREEE (reference sequence). The CDR3 loop spans 16 amino acids. The CDR3 loop reads CASSSTGQSSGNTIYF. In nucleotides, the CDR3 is TGTGCCAGCAGCTCAACAGGACAGAGCTCTGGAAACACCATATATTTT.

This chain connects TRBV6-5 to TRBJ2-7, with D unresolved. The CDR3 covers 12 residues. Per the germline V gene, CDR1 is MNHEY and CDR2 is SVGAGI. Trimming stripped 6 bases from V and 0 bases from J, with 6 bases between. The CDR3 nucleotides are TGTGCCAGCAGACAGATCTCCTACGAGCAGTACTTC. This gives the protein CASRQISYEQYF.

CDR3 nucleotides: TGTGCCAGCAGCCAAGATATCAGGGACCGGGGCCAGCCCCAGCATTTT. Translation: CASSQDIRDRGQPQHF. The chain employs TRBV3-1 (or the pseudogene TRBV3-2) and TRBJ1-5; tentative D call: TRBD1 (5 bases). Trimming removed 0 bases at V and 7 bases at J, with 16 bases between. Germline-derived CDR1 and CDR2 are LGHDT and YNNKEL (reference sequence). The CDR3 is made up of 16 amino acids.

This clone was seen a few times. This chain links TRBV7-2 with TRBJ1-2; D is possibly TRBD1 (5 bases). Trimming cost V 5 bases and J 5 bases, with 12 bases left between them. CDR3 size: 13 residues. Germline CDR1 and CDR2: SGHTA and FQGNSA. In DNA, the CDR3 is TGTGCCAGCAGCCCCGAGGGACCATATGGCTACACCTTC. Its translation is CASSPEGPYGYTF. Full variable domain (missing parts from reference TRBV7-2 and TRBJ1-2): GAGVSQSPSNKVTEKGKDVELRCDPISGHTALYWYRQSLGQGLEFLIYFQGNSAPDKSGLPSDRFSAERTGGSVSTLTIQRTQQEDSAVYLCASSPEGPYGYTFGSGTRLTVV.

This rearrangement joins TRBV28 to TRBJ1-2, with a possible D match to TRBD1 (5 bases). There are 12 residues in the CDR3. Per the germline V gene, CDR1 is MDHEN and CDR2 is SYDVKM. V lost 7 bases to trimming and J lost 1 base, with 7 bases between them. The CDR3 region has the DNA TGTGCCAGCAATCAGGGTAACTATGGCTACACCTTC. Translated, it gives CASNQGNYGYTF.

The chain carries TRBV5-1 and TRBJ2-2, with D possibly matching TRBD2 (6 bases). Trimming left V 4 bases short and J 6 bases short, with 13 bases between. Germline CDR1 reads SGHRS; CDR2 reads YFSETQ. The CDR3 runs 14 residues. DNA for the CDR3: TGCGCCAGCAGCGCCGGGACGGGGGCCGGGGAGCTGTTTTTT. It specifies CASSAGTGAGELFF. Variable domain in full (rest from reference TRBV5-1 and TRBJ2-2): KAGVTQTPRYLIKTRGQQVTLSCSPISGHRSVSWYQQTPGQGLQFLFEYFSETQRNKGNFPGRFSGRQFSNSRSEMNVSTLELGDSALYLCASSAGTGAGELFFGEGSRLTVL.

The CDR3 nucleotides read TGTGCCACCAGTGACTGGACTAGGGCGGGGAGAGATACGCAGTATTTT. Encoded protein: CATSDWTRAGRDTQYF. V usage is TRBV24-1 and J usage is TRBJ2-3; 7 bases agree with TRBD2. V lost 4 bases, J lost 5 bases, and 11 bases stayed unmatched. Germline V gives CDR1 KGHDR, CDR2 SFDVKD. There are 16 residues in the CDR3.

The rearrangement links TRBV7-9 to TRBJ2-7; 13 bases fit TRBD2. Unmatched junction bases numbered 13, after V lost 4 bases and J lost 4 bases. CDR3 length: 18 amino acids. CDR1 and CDR2 from the germline V gene are SEHNR and FQNEAQ (reference sequence). The CDR3 reads CASSSAGTSGEKNYEQYF. DNA for the CDR3: TGTGCCAGCAGCTCAGCCGGGACTAGCGGGGAAAAAAATTACGAGCAGTACTTC.

V usage is TRBV10-3 and J usage is TRBJ2-1; 9 bases fit TRBD2. Per germline, CDR1 ENHRY and CDR2 SYGVKD. The V gene end was trimmed by 2 bases and the J gene end by 2 bases; junction bases not matched to a gene: 4. This CDR3 is 16 amino acids long. The DNA of the CDR3 is TGTGCCATCAGTGAGACTAGCGGGCAGACCTACAATGAGCAGTTCTTC. Translated, it gives CAISETSGQTYNEQFF.

The chain uses TRBV6-5 and TRBJ1-2; 9 nucleotides line up with TRBD1. The CDR3 consists of 15 residues. J gave up 7 bases and V 3 bases, and 9 bases lay outside the gene matches. The V gene's germline CDR1 is MNHEY and CDR2 SVGAGI. The CDR3 here is CASSYTRTGAGGYTF. The CDR3 DNA sequence: TGTGCCAGCAGTTATACCCGGACAGGGGCAGGTGGCTACACCTTC.

This chain uses TRBV6-1 with TRBJ2-1; 8 nucleotides line up with TRBD1. Germline-derived CDR1 and CDR2 are MNHNS and SASEGT. The CDR3 sequence is 18 residues long. Germline trimming cut 1 base from V and 0 bases from J; bases unmatched to any gene: 8. CDR3 nucleotides: TGTGCCAGCAGTGAAGAGACGCTGGGGACAGGCTCCTACAATGAGCAGTTCTTC. Residues: CASSEETLGTGSYNEQFF.

The chain recombines TRBV6-5 with TRBJ2-7; TRBD1 might be the D (6 bases). The CDR3 consists of 16 residues. CDR1 is MNHEY and CDR2 is SVGAGI in the germline V gene. With 0 bases removed from V and 4 bases from J, the gap between germline ends came to 16 bases. CDR3: CASSYSVGAGPYEQYF. CDR3 sequence (DNA): TGTGCCAGCAGTTACTCCGTGGGGGCTGGGCCTTACGAGCAGTACTTC.

This chain connects TRBV30 to TRBJ2-2; D may be TRBD2 (5 bases). Trimming removed 0 bases from V and 4 bases from J, with 9 bases in between. There are 14 residues in the CDR3. Germline CDR1 GTSNPN, CDR2 SVGIG (reference sequence). CDR3 DNA: TGTGCCTGGAGTGTTAAGAGGGTCACCGGGGAGCTGTTTTTT. Translation: CAWSVKRVTGELFF.

This chain uses TRBV6-5 with TRBJ1-4; a weak D match, TRBD1 (6 bases). The CDR3 length is 14 residues. From germline, CDR1 is MNHEY and CDR2 SVGAGI. Trimming cost V 4 bases and J 6 bases, with 12 bases left between them. Here the CDR3 reads CASSSRQDHEKLFF. The CDR3, as DNA: TGTGCCAGCAGTTCTAGACAGGACCATGAAAAACTGTTTTTT.

The table lists this clone with a count of one. The genes are TRBV6-5 and TRBJ1-2, with D possibly matching TRBD1 (6 bases). The length of the CDR3 is 14 residues. Trimming took off 7 bases at V and 7 bases at J, with 19 bases between the two ends. Germline-derived CDR1 and CDR2 are MNHEY and SVGAGI. CDR3 amino acids: CASTAGGGGSGYTF. CDR3 in DNA: TGTGCCAGCACCGCCGGAGGGGGAGGTAGTGGCTACACCTTC.

The chain uses TRBV30 and TRBJ1-2; 8 nucleotides match TRBD1. Losses at the gene ends were 3 bases for V and 0 bases for J; bases not matched to a gene: 6. The CDR3 runs 15 residues. The germline CDR1 and CDR2 sequences are GTSNPN and SVGIG (reference sequence). CDR3 sequence reads: CAWRGTGGANYGYTF. CDR3 in DNA: TGTGCCTGGAGAGGAACAGGGGGGGCTAACTATGGCTACACCTTC.

In its sample, this clone was seen a few times. CDR3 sequence (DNA): TGTGCCAGCAGTAACTATGGCTACACCTTC. It translates to CASSNYGYTF. The rearrangement uses TRBV2 and TRBJ1-2; D is unresolved. There are 10 residues in the CDR3. CDR1 SNHLY and CDR2 FYNNEI come from the germline V gene. The V end was cut by 5 bases, the J end by 2 bases, with 0 bases between.

This clone was seen only once. This sequence joins TRBV5-1 and TRBJ1-2; the match to TRBD1 covers 7 bases. This CDR3 comprises 11 residues. Germline CDR1 is SGHRS and CDR2 is YFSETQ. With 4 bases clipped from V and 10 bases from J, the junction kept 4 bases outside the gene matches. The CDR3 nucleotides read TGCGCCAGCAGCGCACAGGGGACCTACACCTTC. Protein sequence: CASSAQGTYTF.

This clone is a singleton in its sample. The chain carries TRBV7-2 and TRBJ2-3; D uncertain. Trimming removed 6 bases at V and 0 bases at J, with 10 bases between. Looked up from germline, CDR1 is SGHTA and CDR2 is FQGNSA. The CDR3 extends over 14 amino acids. DNA of the CDR3: TGTGCCAGCAGTAGATCTTCTAGCACAGATACGCAGTATTTT. It codes for CASSRSSSTDTQYF. Combining the CDR3 with reference TRBV7-2 and TRBJ2-3 gives the whole variable domain GAGVSQSPSNKVTEKGKDVELRCDPISGHTALYWYRQSLGQGLEFLIYFQGNSAPDKSGLPSDRFSAERTGGSVSTLTIQRTQQEDSAVYLCASSRSSSTDTQYFGPGTRLTVL.

This clone has a handful of counts. V and J are TRBV10-3 and TRBJ1-1; a weak D match, TRBD1 (5 bases). The CDR3 covers 15 residues. V lost 0 bases and J 2 bases, leaving 10 bases between the germline ends. Germline CDR1 is ENHRY and CDR2 is SYGVKD. The CDR3 DNA reads TGTGCCATCAGTGAGTCGGGGCAGAGAAACACTGAAGCTTTCTTT. This encodes CAISESGQRNTEAFF.

For the CDR3, the DNA is TGTGCCAGCAGCCCGGGAGGACAGGGGGATTCCGGGCAGTACTTC. Amino acids: CASSPGGQGDSGQYF. The V call is TRBV11-3, the J call TRBJ2-7, with 10 bases identical to TRBD1. V trimming: 5 bases; J trimming: 9 bases; junction bases outside the gene matches: 13. The germline CDR1 and CDR2 sequences are SGHNT and YENEEA. The CDR3 runs 15 residues.

This clone is a singleton in its sample. V usage is TRBV5-1 and J usage is TRBJ1-1; D remains unclear. The V and J ends lost 0 bases and 4 bases respectively, with 10 bases between them. Per the germline V gene, CDR1 is SGHRS and CDR2 is YFSETQ. The CDR3 runs to 14 residues. The CDR3 reads CASSLGAEGTEAFF. The CDR3 DNA follows: TGCGCCAGCAGCTTGGGGGCAGAGGGCACTGAAGCTTTCTTT.

The V and J genes are TRBV7-9 and TRBJ2-3; no definite D call. The germline CDR1 and CDR2 sequences are SEHNR and FQNEAQ (reference sequence). The germline V and J ends were trimmed by 1 base and 4 bases, with 9 bases remaining between them. CDR3 length: 14 amino acids. This chain's CDR3 is CASSLDPRADTQYF. Written as DNA, the CDR3 is TGTGCCAGCAGCTTAGATCCTCGGGCAGATACGCAGTATTTT.